These T cell receptor beta chains were read from a single sample in a study of blood T cell repertoires in COVID-19. Generated by immunoSEQ multiplex PCR, the TCRdb table keeps only in-frame clones and is missing some. The sample records 410,000 or so clones, roughly 90% being singletons. Sequencing was carried out using peripheral blood. Every receptor here comes from a woman in her thirties or forties with COVID-19, enrolled during active disease. The CDR3 runs from the conserved cysteine through the conserved F or W. D genes are given only for firm matches. Not every row has a clone size; where given, it reads once, few, many or a size class.

V	length	size	J	D	CDR3	DNA
TRBV15	13	NA	TRBJ1-5	NA	CATSRREGQPQHF	TGTGCCACCAGCAGGAGGGAGGGCCAGCCCCAGCATTTT
TRBV29-1	16	NA	TRBJ2-1	TRBD1	CSVGQGVRASRNEQFF	TGCAGCGTTGGACAGGGGGTAAGGGCTAGCCGGAATGAGCAGTTCTTC
TRBV10-3	13	NA	TRBJ1-5	NA	CAISGSGNQPQHF	TGTGCCATCAGTGGGTCCGGCAATCAGCCCCAGCATTTT
TRBV29-1	12	few	TRBJ2-7	TRBD1	CSVAGQGHEQYF	TGCAGCGTTGCGGGACAGGGCCACGAGCAGTACTTC
TRBV27	15	NA	TRBJ2-1	TRBD2	CASSFRKPGGDEQFF	TGTGCCAGCAGTTTTCGGAAGCCGGGGGGGGATGAGCAGTTCTTC
TRBV19	15	NA	TRBJ2-4	TRBD2	CASRVAGVAKNIQYF	TGTGCCAGTAGGGTAGCGGGAGTGGCCAAAAACATTCAGTACTTC
TRBV30	13	NA	TRBJ2-1	NA	CAWVGTKYKGQFF	TGTGCCTGGGTCGGGACAAAGTACAAGGGGCAGTTCTTC
TRBV5-4	14	few	TRBJ1-1	NA	CASSLVIGGTEAFF	TGTGCCAGCAGCTTGGTAATTGGGGGGACTGAAGCTTTCTTT
TRBV10-3	16	once	TRBJ2-7	NA	CAISEPVRGNSHEQYF	TGTGCCATCAGTGAGCCCGTCAGAGGTAATAGCCACGAGCAGTACTTC
TRBV6-5	14	NA	TRBJ2-1	NA	CASIQAGAYNEQFF	TGTGCCAGCATTCAGGCAGGGGCCTACAATGAGCAGTTCTTC
TRBV7-2	15	once	TRBJ1-5	NA	CASSTRGQSNQPQHF	TGTGCCAGCAGCACAAGAGGGCAGAGCAATCAGCCCCAGCATTTT
TRBV27	17	NA	TRBJ2-3	NA	CASSSDARAGSTDTQYF	TGTGCCAGCAGCAGCGACGCCAGGGCGGGGAGCACAGATACGCAGTATTTT
TRBV11-2	15	NA	TRBJ2-7	TRBD1	CASSFNRDRTYEQYF	TGTGCCAGCAGCTTCAACCGGGACAGAACCTACGAGCAGTACTTC
TRBV19	15	few	TRBJ1-1	TRBD1	CASSSQGARNTEAFF	TGTGCCAGTAGTTCCCAGGGGGCGAGGAACACTGAAGCTTTCTTT
TRBV28	12	NA	TRBJ1-2	NA	CASSFSGGGYTF	TGTGCCAGCAGTTTCTCGGGGGGAGGCTACACCTTC
TRBV7-6	18	NA	TRBJ1-3	TRBD1	CASRPGPSGGDSGNTIYF	TGTGCCAGCAGACCTGGACCGTCAGGGGGAGACTCTGGAAACACCATATATTTT
TRBV12-3/TRBV12-4	13	NA	TRBJ2-4	NA	CASSLEVTGIQYF	TGTGCCAGCAGTTTAGAGGTTACGGGCATTCAGTACTTC
TRBV6-6	12	NA	TRBJ1-2	NA	CASSYLRHGYTF	TGTGCCAGCAGTTACCTCCGACACGGCTACACCTTC
TRBV5-1	13	NA	TRBJ1-1	NA	CASSFDGSTEAFF	TGCGCCAGCAGCTTCGACGGGAGCACTGAAGCTTTCTTT
TRBV18	13	NA	TRBJ1-5	NA	CASSTQGNQPQHF	TGTGCCAGCTCGACCCAGGGCAATCAGCCCCAGCATTTT
TRBV6-6	14	NA	TRBJ1-4	TRBD1	CASSYTGVGEKLFF	TGTGCCAGCAGTTACACAGGGGTGGGTGAAAAACTGTTTTTT
TRBV7-2	16	NA	TRBJ2-2	NA	CASSPPGLRGTGELFF	TGTGCCAGCAGCCCCCCCGGACTGAGGGGGACCGGGGAGCTGTTTTTT
TRBV5-6	17	NA	TRBJ1-2	TRBD1	CASSVFPGQGAGYGYTF	TGTGCCAGCAGCGTTTTCCCGGGACAGGGGGCCGGCTATGGCTACACCTTC
TRBV18	16	NA	TRBJ1-5	TRBD1	CASSSDSLGGVQPQHF	TGTGCCAGCTCGTCAGACAGTTTAGGGGGCGTTCAGCCCCAGCATTTT
TRBV7-8	13	NA	TRBJ1-2	NA	CASSSPGRYGYTF	TGTGCCAGCAGCTCCCCGGGGAGGTATGGCTACACCTTC
TRBV19	13	NA	TRBJ2-7	NA	CASSRGYPYEQYF	TGTGCCAGTAGCAGGGGCTACCCCTACGAGCAGTACTTC
TRBV11-1	15	NA	TRBJ1-6	TRBD1	CASSSSGTGNSPLHF	TGTGCCAGCAGCTCTTCCGGGACAGGGAATTCACCCCTCCACTTT
TRBV9	16	NA	TRBJ2-3	NA	CASSVPRGGRTDTQYF	TGTGCCAGCAGCGTGCCGCGAGGGGGTCGCACAGATACGCAGTATTTT
TRBV7-9	14	NA	TRBJ1-2	NA	CASSLTSGGAGYTF	TGTGCCAGCAGCTTAACCAGCGGCGGTGCAGGCTACACCTTC
TRBV5-5	14	NA	TRBJ1-4	NA	CASSLITTNEKLFF	TGTGCCAGCAGCTTGATCACAACTAATGAAAAACTGTTTTTT